Reported below is one TCR beta chain. Its antigen is not known. Tagging with unique molecular identifiers was a feature of the TCR beta cDNA libraries. TCRdb recomputed calls from the PCR reads with MiXCR, one row per CDR3 protein. The data hold approximately 350,000 distinct CDR3 sequences, with roughly 35% observed a single time. The entry originates in a study of post-analysis software for immune sequencing data. Study-wide results and caveats: Roughly 5 TRBV segments occurring more often in patients than controls included TRBV5-6, TRBV5-1 and TRBV20-1.

CDR3 length: 15 residues. V dropped 6 bases and J dropped 4 bases, with 16 bases sitting between them. The V gene's germline CDR1 is SEHNR and CDR2 FQNEAQ (reference sequence). The chain combines TRBV7-9 with TRBJ1-3, with D possibly matching TRBD1 (6 bases). This TCR was recovered from a girl aged 5-17 years with multiple sclerosis. What was sequenced was blood. The CDR3 protein is CASSPSGQLGNTIYF. The CDR3 DNA is TGTGCCAGCAGTCCATCAGGACAGTTGGGAAACACCATATATTTT.